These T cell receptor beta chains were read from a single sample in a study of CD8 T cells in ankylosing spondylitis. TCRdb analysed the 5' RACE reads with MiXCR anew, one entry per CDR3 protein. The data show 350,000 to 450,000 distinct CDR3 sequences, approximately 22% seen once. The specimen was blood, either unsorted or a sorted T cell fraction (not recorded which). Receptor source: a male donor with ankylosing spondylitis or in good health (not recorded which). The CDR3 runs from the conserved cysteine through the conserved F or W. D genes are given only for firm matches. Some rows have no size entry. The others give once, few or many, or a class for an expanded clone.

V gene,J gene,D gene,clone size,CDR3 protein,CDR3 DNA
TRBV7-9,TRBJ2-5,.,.,CASSPTRKETQYF,TGTGCCAGCAGCCCTACTAGAAAAGAGACCCAGTACTTC
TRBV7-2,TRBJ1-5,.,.,CASSLLGVGEQPQHF,TGTGCCAGCAGCTTACTGGGAGTGGGGGAGCAGCCCCAGCATTTT
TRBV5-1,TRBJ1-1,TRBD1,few,CASSLGDRDLPMNTEAFF,TGCGCCAGCAGCTTGGGGGACAGGGACCTACCTATGAACACTGAAGCTTTCTTT
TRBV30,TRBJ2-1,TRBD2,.,CAWGAGGYYNEQFF,TGTGCCTGGGGAGCGGGGGGCTACTACAATGAGCAGTTCTTC
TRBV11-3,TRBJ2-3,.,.,CASSLMRGRTSTDTQYF,TGTGCCAGCAGCTTAATGAGGGGGAGAACTAGCACAGATACGCAGTATTTT
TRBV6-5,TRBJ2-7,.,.,CASTPGPGEQYF,TGTGCCAGCACCCCGGGACCCGGAGAGCAGTACTTC
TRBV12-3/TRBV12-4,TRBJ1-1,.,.,CASRLGTNTEAFF,TGTGCCAGCAGGCTAGGGACCAACACTGAAGCTTTCTTT
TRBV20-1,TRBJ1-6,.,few,CSAREGQNSYNSPLHF,TGCAGTGCTAGAGAAGGACAGAACTCCTATAATTCACCCCTCCACTTT
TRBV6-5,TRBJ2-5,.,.,CASSYSGTNQETQYF,TGTGCCAGCAGTTACTCTGGGACAAACCAAGAGACCCAGTACTTC
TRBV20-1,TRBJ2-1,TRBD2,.,CSASLAGGYNEQFF,TGCAGTGCTAGCCTTGCGGGGGGCTACAATGAGCAGTTCTTC
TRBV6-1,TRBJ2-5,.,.,CASSRGGGPQETQYF,TGTGCCAGCAGCCGCGGTGGGGGGCCGCAAGAGACCCAGTACTTC
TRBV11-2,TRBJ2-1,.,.,CASSPWGGGTYNEQFF,TGTGCCAGCAGCCCCTGGGGTGGGGGAACCTACAATGAGCAGTTCTTC
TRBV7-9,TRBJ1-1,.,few,CASSPPSGLEAFF,TGTGCCAGCAGCCCCCCTTCGGGCCTTGAAGCTTTCTTT
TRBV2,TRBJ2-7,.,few,CASSEGGPGEQYF,TGTGCCAGCAGTGAAGGGGGTCCTGGCGAGCAGTACTTC
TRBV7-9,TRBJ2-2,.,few,CASRTTENTGELFF,TGTGCCAGCAGGACGACAGAGAACACCGGGGAGCTGTTTTTT